The 27 T cell receptor beta chains below were found in one sample sequenced in a study of T cell responses to AZD1222 COVID-19 vaccine. Profiling relied on immunoSEQ multiplex PCR, and the TCRdb table lists in-frame clones only, not all of them. In the table there are 90,000 to 150,000 clones, about 86% of which are singletons. Material: peripheral blood, obtained 28 days after the second AZD1222 dose. These receptors originate from an adult who received the AZD1222 COVID-19 vaccine.

Comments on this clone: One junction end does not reproduce the germline sequence, and a read error may be involved. The rearrangement uses TRBV27 and TRBJ2-7; 7 nucleotides match TRBD1. The germline V gene encodes CDR1 MNHEY and CDR2 SMNVEV (reference sequence). This CDR3 contains 14 residues. CDR3 sequence (DNA): TGTGCCAGCAGTTTTGGGACAGCCTCCTCCGAGCAGTACTTC. Its protein product is CASSFGTASSEQYF.

The chain carries TRBV4-1 and TRBJ1-1; no clear D gene. V shed 4 bases and J shed 4 bases, with 13 bases lying between them. Germline CDR1 and CDR2: MGHRA and YSYEKL. CDR3 length: 14 residues. CDR3 in DNA: TGCGCCAGCAGCCCAGAGGGTTACGGCACTGAAGCTTTCTTT. It is translated as CASSPEGYGTEAFF.

The V gene is TRBV28, the J gene TRBJ1-6; D is undetermined. In germline, CDR1 is MDHEN, CDR2 SYDVKM. The CDR3 is 12 residues long. The V end was cut by 7 bases, the J end by 10 bases, with 11 bases between. CDR3 protein: CASNLADSPLHF. CDR3 coding DNA: TGTGCCAGCAACCTAGCTGACTCACCCCTCCACTTT.

This chain connects TRBV5-4 to TRBJ2-2; the match to TRBD2 covers 7 bases. CDR3 size: 15 residues. The junction had 4 bases not matched to a gene; V was cut back by 0 bases and J by 5 bases. CDR1 SGHNT and CDR2 YYREEE come from the germline V gene (reference sequence). This CDR3 reads CASSLAGEGTGELFF. The CDR3 nucleotides are TGTGCCAGCAGCTTGGCGGGGGAGGGGACCGGGGAGCTGTTTTTT.

The V gene is TRBV11-2, the J gene TRBJ1-2; D is unresolved. Trimming removed 5 bases from V and 4 bases from J, with 17 bases in between. Germline assignment: CDR1 SGHAT and CDR2 FQNNGV. This CDR3 region has 15 residues. In nucleotides, the CDR3 is TGTGCCAGCAGCCACGCGAGAGGGATTACCTATGGCTACACCTTC. This gives the protein CASSHARGITYGYTF. Full variable domain (outside the CDR3, taken from reference TRBV11-2 and TRBJ1-2): EAGVAQSPRYKIIEKRQSVAFWCNPISGHATLYWYQQILGQGPKLLIQFQNNGVVDDSQLPKDRFSAERLKGVDSTLKIQPAKLEDSAVYLCASSHARGITYGYTFGSGTRLTVV.

In DNA form, the CDR3 reads TGTGCCAGCAGGAGACCAGACTCCTACGAGCAGTACTTC. It specifies CASRRPDSYEQYF. The chain links TRBV7-8 to TRBJ2-7, with D unresolved. V was shortened by 6 bases and J by 0 bases, with 9 bases between the two germline ends. In germline, CDR1 is SGHVS, CDR2 FQNEAQ. The CDR3 is 13 residues long. The whole variable domain, remainder taken from reference TRBV7-8 and TRBJ2-7, is GAGVSQSPRYKVAKRGQDVALRCDPISGHVSLFWYQQALGQGPEFLTYFQNEAQLDKSGLPSDRFFAERPEGSVSTLKIQRTQQEDSAVYLCASRRPDSYEQYFGPGTRLTVT.

The chain is built from TRBV5-4 and TRBJ2-1; D not resolved. Deletions cut 0 bases from V and 9 bases from J, with 7 bases between. This CDR3 contains 12 residues. Germline CDR1 SGHNT, CDR2 YYREEE (reference sequence). The CDR3 DNA is TGTGCCAGCAGCTTGGTGCTTGGTGAGCAGTTCTTC. As protein: CASSLVLGEQFF.

J is TRBJ2-6 and V is TRBV10-3; unclear D gene. Between the trimmed V and J ends, which lost 3 bases and 0 bases, there was a span of 3 bases. Germline V gene lookup returns CDR1 ENHRY and CDR2 SYGVKD. CDR3 length: 14 amino acids. The CDR3 reads CAISDNSGANVLTF. The CDR3 DNA follows: TGTGCCATCAGTGACAACTCTGGGGCCAACGTCCTGACTTTC.

This clone was seen a few times. The chain is built from TRBV6-5 and TRBJ1-5, with D possibly being TRBD1 (5 bases). Trimming took off 8 bases at V and 4 bases at J, with 18 bases between the two ends. The CDR3 extends over 15 amino acids. CDR1 and CDR2 from the germline V gene are MNHEY and SVGAGI. The CDR3 DNA reads TGTGCCAGCCACAGATGGCAGGGCTGGAATCAGCCCCAGCATTTT. This sequence encodes CASHRWQGWNQPQHF.

The V gene is TRBV7-9, the J gene TRBJ1-1, with 8 bases matching TRBD1. This CDR3 has 15 residues. In germline, CDR1 is SEHNR, CDR2 FQNEAQ (reference sequence). Trimming took 5 bases from V and 1 from J; bases not matched to a gene: 6. CDR3: CASSPRGQENTEAFF. The CDR3 DNA reads TGTGCCAGCAGCCCACGGGGACAGGAGAACACTGAAGCTTTCTTT.

This clone was seen a single time. The rearrangement links TRBV5-1 to TRBJ2-3, with 9 positions matching TRBD1. Per germline, CDR1 SGHRS and CDR2 YFSETQ. V gave up 6 bases and J gave up 4 bases; unmatched junction bases: 9. CDR3 length: 15 residues. The CDR3 loop is CASIAGQGVPDTQYF. The CDR3 coding sequence is TGCGCCAGCATCGCGGGACAGGGTGTCCCAGATACGCAGTATTTT.

The chain recombines TRBV10-1 with TRBJ2-1, with 14 bases aligning to TRBD2. The germline V gene has CDR1 WNHNN and CDR2 SYGVQD (reference sequence). This CDR3 has 15 residues. Trimming at V came to 2 bases and at J to 8 bases, leaving 2 bases not matched to a gene. Here the CDR3 reads CASSEGTSGRDEQFF. Written as DNA, the CDR3 is TGCGCCAGCAGTGAGGGGACTAGCGGGAGAGATGAGCAGTTCTTC.

This chain connects TRBV6-5 to TRBJ1-1; a possible D gene is TRBD1 (5 bases). Germline-derived CDR1 and CDR2 are MNHEY and SVGAGI. The CDR3 loop spans 14 amino acids. Trimming cost V 6 bases and J 2 bases, with 13 bases left between them. Written as DNA, the CDR3 is TGTGCCAGCAGAAGACAGCGCCTAAACACTGAAGCTTTCTTT. Protein product: CASRRQRLNTEAFF.

V and J are TRBV6-5 and TRBJ1-2, with D uncertain. CDR1 is MNHEY, CDR2 SVGAGI, per germline. The CDR3 is 14 amino acids. The V and J ends lost 6 bases and 2 bases respectively, with 13 bases between them. The CDR3 bases are TGTGCCAGCAGGGCCGTCCCACTGAACTATGGCTACACCTTC. Protein: CASRAVPLNYGYTF.

V and J are TRBV15 and TRBJ1-6; D gene uncertain. There are 12 residues in the CDR3. V was clipped by 10 bases and J by 6 bases, with 10 bases between them. Germline V gene sequence: CDR1 LNHNV, CDR2 YYDKDF (reference sequence). CDR3 bases: TGTGCCAACGCTTGCGGTAATTCACCCCTCCACTTT. The encoded protein is CANACGNSPLHF.

This chain connects TRBV7-3 to TRBJ2-5; TRBD2 aligns across 10 bases. Trimming removed 10 bases from V and 2 bases from J; junction bases left unmatched: 13. This CDR3 is built from 16 residues. CDR1 is SGHTA and CDR2 is FQGTGA in the germline V gene. Here the CDR3 DNA reads TGTGCCAAACCAGGGCCTAGCGGGAGTTGTCAAGAGACCCAGTACTTC. Protein: CAKPGPSGSCQETQYF.

The genes are TRBV27 and TRBJ2-5; no clear D. This CDR3 is 15 amino acids long. From germline, CDR1 is MNHEY and CDR2 SMNVEV (reference sequence). The V end lost 0 bases, the J end lost 5 bases, and 13 bases lay between the germline ends. In nucleotides, the CDR3 is TGTGCCAGCAGTTTATCGCCCCAGGAAAGGGAGACCCAGTACTTC. Translating gives CASSLSPQERETQYF.

This sequence joins TRBV2 and TRBJ2-3; a weak D match, TRBD2 (6 bases). V was clipped by 7 bases and J by 2 bases, with 19 bases between them. Germline CDR1 reads SNHLY; CDR2 reads FYNNEI. The CDR3 sequence is 16 residues long. The CDR3 DNA follows: TGTGCCAGCACCCACTACCCCTTAGCGGCCACAGATACGCAGTATTTT. It specifies CASTHYPLAATDTQYF.

CDR3 nucleotide sequence: TGTGCCAGCAGCCTACAGGGGGCAGAGAATGAAAAACTGTTTTTT. Its translation is CASSLQGAENEKLFF. The rearrangement joins TRBV27 to TRBJ1-4, with TRBD1 matching over 9 bases. Germline values: CDR1 MNHEY, CDR2 SMNVEV (reference sequence). The CDR3 is made up of 15 amino acids. After removal of 6 bases from V and 5 bases from J, the junction contained 7 bases not matched to a gene. Combining the CDR3 with reference TRBV27 and TRBJ1-4 gives the whole variable domain EAQVTQNPRYLITVTGKKLTVTCSQNMNHEYMSWYRQDPGLGLRQIYYSMNVEVTDKGDVPEGYKVSRKEKRNFPLILESPSPNQTSLYFCASSLQGAENEKLFFGSGTQLSVL.

V is TRBV5-1 and J is TRBJ1-2, with 8 bases aligning to TRBD1. Per germline, CDR1 SGHRS and CDR2 YFSETQ. J lost 4 bases, V lost 0 bases, and 11 bases had no gene match. The CDR3 is 17 residues long. This CDR3 is CASSLGNGDRFSYGYTF. CDR3 in DNA: TGCGCCAGCAGCTTGGGCAATGGGGACAGGTTTAGCTATGGCTACACCTTC. Full variable domain (missing parts from reference TRBV5-1 and TRBJ1-2): KAGVTQTPRYLIKTRGQQVTLSCSPISGHRSVSWYQQTPGQGLQFLFEYFSETQRNKGNFPGRFSGRQFSNSRSEMNVSTLELGDSALYLCASSLGNGDRFSYGYTFGSGTRLTVV.

The J gene is TRBJ1-1, the V gene TRBV27, with a weak D call TRBD1 (5 bases). The V end lost 5 bases, the J end lost 4 bases, and 14 bases lay between the germline ends. Germline assignment: CDR1 MNHEY and CDR2 SMNVEV (reference sequence). The CDR3 covers 14 residues. The CDR3 DNA follows: TGTGCCAGCAGTAACAATTTGGGGGGCACTGAAGCTTTCTTT. This codes for CASSNNLGGTEAFF.

The J gene is TRBJ2-7, the V gene TRBV28, with D uncertain. The CDR3 spans 13 residues. V lost 5 bases to trimming and J lost 3 bases, with 11 bases between them. Germline V gives CDR1 MDHEN, CDR2 SYDVKM. CDR3 in DNA: TGTGCCAGCAGTCTCGGACCGCGCTACGAGCAGTACTTC. Encoded protein: CASSLGPRYEQYF.

This clone came up once. This CDR3 is CASSYRTQGYSPLHF. Here the CDR3 DNA reads TGTGCCAGCAGTTACCGTACACAGGGGTATTCACCCCTCCACTTT. The rearrangement joins TRBV6-2 or TRBV6-3 to TRBJ1-6; TRBD1 aligns across 7 bases. Germline values: CDR1 MNHEY, CDR2 SVGEGT. The CDR3 consists of 15 residues. The junction had 6 bases not matched to a gene; V was cut back by 2 bases and J by 8 bases.

The chain employs TRBV5-1 and TRBJ1-2, with 11 bases aligning to TRBD1. CDR1 SGHRS and CDR2 YFSETQ come from the germline V gene. The CDR3 sequence is 15 residues long. Trimming took 4 bases from V and 5 from J; bases not matched to a gene: 7. This CDR3 is CASSLPDRGLYGYTF. The CDR3 bases are TGCGCCAGCAGCCTGCCGGACAGGGGGCTTTATGGCTACACCTTC.

The rearrangement links TRBV19 to TRBJ1-2, with D perhaps TRBD1 (5 bases). The V end was cut by 6 bases, the J end by 3 bases, with 17 bases between. The CDR3 is made up of 15 amino acids. The germline CDR1 and CDR2 sequences are LNHDA and SQIVND (reference sequence). CDR3 region: CASRVQGDRDYGYTF. The DNA of the CDR3 is TGTGCCAGTAGAGTTCAAGGGGACCGCGACTATGGCTACACCTTC.

The chain has TRBV19 and TRBJ1-5; D is unclear. This CDR3 has 15 amino acids. V was trimmed by 7 bases and J by 0 bases, leaving 13 bases between them. Germline V lookup: CDR1 LNHDA, CDR2 SQIVND (reference sequence). The CDR3 loop is CASTHCHNSNQPQHF. CDR3 nucleotides: TGTGCCAGTACCCACTGCCACAATAGCAATCAGCCCCAGCATTTT.

CDR3 DNA sequence: TGTGCCAGCAGTTCGAGAGAGACCCAGTACTTC. This translates into CASSSRETQYF. V usage is TRBV27 and J usage is TRBJ2-5; D not resolved. From germline, CDR1 is MNHEY and CDR2 SMNVEV (reference sequence). The CDR3 contains 11 residues. V dropped 4 bases and J dropped 4 bases, with 4 bases sitting between them.